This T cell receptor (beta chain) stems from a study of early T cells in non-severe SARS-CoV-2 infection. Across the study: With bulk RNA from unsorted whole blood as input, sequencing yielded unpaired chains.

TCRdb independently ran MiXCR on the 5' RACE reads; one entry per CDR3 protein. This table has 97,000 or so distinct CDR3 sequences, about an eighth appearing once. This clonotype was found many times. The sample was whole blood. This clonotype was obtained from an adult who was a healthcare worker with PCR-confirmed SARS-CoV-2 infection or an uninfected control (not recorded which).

CDR3 coding DNA: TGCAGTGCTAGAGATAGACTAGCTGCTCTCTACGAGCAGTACTTC. It encodes CSARDRLAALYEQYF. The chain employs TRBV20-1 and TRBJ2-7, with 7 bases that match TRBD2. Germline loops: CDR1 DFQATT, CDR2 SNEGSKA (reference sequence). The V segment lost 0 bases and the J segment 3 bases; nucleotides outside the gene matches: 8. CDR3 size: 15 residues.